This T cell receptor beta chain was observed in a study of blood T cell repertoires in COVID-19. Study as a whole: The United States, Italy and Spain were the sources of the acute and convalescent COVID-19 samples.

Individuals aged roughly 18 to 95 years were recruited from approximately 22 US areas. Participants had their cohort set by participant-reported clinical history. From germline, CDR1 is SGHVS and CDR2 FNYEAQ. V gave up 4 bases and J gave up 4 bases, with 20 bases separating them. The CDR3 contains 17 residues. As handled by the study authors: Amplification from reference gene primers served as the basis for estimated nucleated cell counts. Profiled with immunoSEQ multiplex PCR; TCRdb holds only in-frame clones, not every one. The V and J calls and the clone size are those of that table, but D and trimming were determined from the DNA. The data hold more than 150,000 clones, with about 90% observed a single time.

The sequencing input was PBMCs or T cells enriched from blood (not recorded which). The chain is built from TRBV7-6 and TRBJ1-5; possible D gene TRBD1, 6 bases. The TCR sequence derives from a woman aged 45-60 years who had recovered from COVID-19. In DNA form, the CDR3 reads TGTGCCAGCAGCTCAGACGCACAGGGTAGGGGAAATCAGCCCCAGCATTTT. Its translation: CASSSDAQGRGNQPQHF. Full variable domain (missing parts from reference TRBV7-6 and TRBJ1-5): GAGVSQSPRYKVTKRGQDVALRCDPISGHVSLYWYRQALGQGPEFLTYFNYEAQQDKSGLPNDRFSAERPEGSISTLTIQRTEQRDSAMYRCASSSDAQGRGNQPQHFGDGTRLSIL.